The rows below give T cell receptor beta chains drawn from one sample of a study of T cell changes during pregnancy in multiple sclerosis. Here immunoSEQ multiplex PCR was the method, and the copy in TCRdb shows in-frame clones only, minus some. In the table there are more than 20,000 clones, about 93% of which are singletons. The source was CD8+ T cells from peripheral blood mononuclear cells, collected in the third trimester of pregnancy. Receptors were obtained from a female donor with multiple sclerosis, enrolled in a pregnancy study. Both conserved end residues are part of each CDR3. Fields, in order: clone size, V gene, J gene, CDR3 length, CDR3 protein. Only some rows state a clone size, as once, few, many or a class for expanded clones.

>-|TRBV5-4|TRBJ1-4|15
CASSRWGRGNEKLFF
>-|TRBV28|TRBJ2-7|18
CASSLGLAGGGDPYEQYF
>-|TRBV9|TRBJ2-2|14
CASSVEYRAGELFF
>-|TRBV19|TRBJ1-1|13
CASRTGWDTEAFF
>-|TRBV4-3|TRBJ2-3|17
CASSQAPLVIGTDTQYF
>-|TRBV2|TRBJ2-7|13
CASSRTEAYEQYF
>once|TRBV4-1|-|15
CASSQALAGSYEQYF
>-|TRBV28|TRBJ2-7|14
CASSPTGGPSEQYF
>-|TRBV11-1|TRBJ2-5|14
CASSPRQGERTQYF
>-|TRBV5-4|TRBJ2-3|14
CASSPQGSTDTQYF
>-|TRBV7-6|TRBJ1-1|14
CASSLGGEDTEAFF
>-|TRBV7-9|TRBJ1-1|11
CASTGGTEAFF
>-|TRBV19|TRBJ2-1|16
CASSTETSGSYNEQFF
>few|TRBV9|TRBJ1-1|14
CASSVATTPTEAFF
>-|TRBV27|TRBJ2-2|15
CASRLAGGVPGELFF
>once|TRBV5-4|TRBJ2-3|16
CASSLGTSVYTDTQYF
>once|TRBV7-6|TRBJ2-3|19
CASSFSGLAGGVSTDTQYF
>once|TRBV5-1|TRBJ2-7|14
CASSPWTGAYEQYF
>-|TRBV13|TRBJ2-5|15
CASSLAGGFQETQYF